This TCR beta chain was observed in a study of T cell responses to AZD1222 COVID-19 vaccine. Germline V CDR1 and CDR2: LGHNA, YSLEER. This CDR3 spans 16 amino acids. V lost 0 bases to trimming and J lost 1 base, with 12 bases between them. Of note for this clone: The target antigen is unknown.

General observations from the study: Donors were chiefly white British, with a greater number of females, and clonal diversity was perhaps underestimated. Repertoires were sampled only after the peak T cell response.

This table comes from immunoSEQ multiplex PCR, and its TCRdb copy is limited to in-frame clones, with some not included. This sample has roughly 83,000 clones; around 88% occur once, and the top ten carry 8.5% to 9%. The chain is built from TRBV4-3 and TRBJ1-1, with D maybe TRBD1 (6 bases). This sequence originates from an adult in good health. The material was peripheral blood, obtained on day 0 of AZD1222 vaccination. The CDR3 DNA follows: TGCGCCAGCAGCCAAGAGCCGGGAGGGGGGAACACTGAAGCTTTCTTT. This gives the protein CASSQEPGGGNTEAFF.